This is a list of T cell receptor beta chains from one sample in a study of cytomegalovirus exposure and HLA in healthy donors. The method was immunoSEQ multiplex PCR; TCRdb's version includes in-frame clones alone and lacks a portion of them. This sample has 100,000 to 150,000 clones; roughly 80% occur once, and the top ten carry 6% to 8%. Material for sequencing was PBMCs. These receptors all come from a male donor in good health and CMV-seronegative. Each CDR3 is given with its conserved first and last residue. The D gene is left open where the match is weak. Size is stated for part of the rows, as once, few or many counts, or as a class when the clone is expanded.

NA | TRBJ1-1 | TRBV5-8 | NA | TGTGCCAGCAGCTTGGCCGGTACCTTAAACACTGAAGCTTTCTTT | CASSLAGTLNTEAFF
NA | TRBJ1-1 | TRBV4-1 | NA | TGCGCCAGCAGCCAAGATCCAACTACTAACACTGAAGCTTTCTTT | CASSQDPTTNTEAFF
NA | TRBJ2-7 | TRBV6-1 | NA | TGTGCCAGCAGTGAAGGAAACTCCCCCTACGAGCAGTACTTC | CASSEGNSPYEQYF
TRBD1 | TRBJ1-5 | TRBV7-9 | NA | TGTGCCAGCAGCTTGCAACAGGGGTATAGCAATCAGCCCCAGCATTTT | CASSLQQGYSNQPQHF
TRBD1 | TRBJ2-2 | TRBV2 | NA | TGTGCCAGCTCCGTTGACAGGGGTGCCGGGGAGCTGTTTTTT | CASSVDRGAGELFF
TRBD1 | TRBJ1-5 | TRBV9 | NA | TGTGCCAGCAGCGTAGTCCCCCGGGACAGGGTGAAGGGCAATCAGCCCCAGCATTTT | CASSVVPRDRVKGNQPQHF
TRBD2 | TRBJ2-1 | TRBV14 | NA | TGTGCCAGCAGCCAAGGGACTAGCCTGGCCAATGAGCAGTTCTTC | CASSQGTSLANEQFF
NA | TRBJ2-1 | TRBV28 | NA | TGTGCCAGCAGTTTACCCCCGACAAGTTCGCAGTTCTTC | CASSLPPTSSQFF
TRBD2 | TRBJ2-2 | TRBV28 | NA | TGTGCCAGCATTGCGATAGCGGGAGCCCCCGGGGAGCTGTTTTTT | CASIAIAGAPGELFF
NA | TRBJ2-3 | TRBV7-9 | NA | TGTGCCAGCAGCTTAGCTGAGACGGGGCAGTATTTT | CASSLAETGQYF
TRBD1 | TRBJ2-2 | TRBV18 | NA | TGTGCCAGCTCACCGATACAGGGGGGCACCGGGGAGCTGTTTTTT | CASSPIQGGTGELFF
NA | TRBJ2-1 | TRBV19 | NA | TGTGCCAGTAGAGACAGCGAGACAGGATCCTACAATGAGCAGTTCTTC | CASRDSETGSYNEQFF
TRBD1 | TRBJ2-1 | TRBV5-5 | once | TGTGCCAGCAGTAAGACAGGGCAGTACAATGAGCAGTTCTTC | CASSKTGQYNEQFF
TRBD1 | TRBJ1-1 | TRBV29-1 | once | TGCAGCGTTGAAGATCCTCAGGGGGCGAACACTGAAGCTTTCTTT | CSVEDPQGANTEAFF
NA | TRBJ2-1 | TRBV6-5 | NA | TGTGCCAGCAGTCGGGACATTTACAATGAGCAGTTCTTC | CASSRDIYNEQFF
TRBD1 | TRBJ2-6 | TRBV28 | NA | TGTGCCAGCAGTTTGTACAGGGGTTCTGGGGCCAACGTCCTGACTTTC | CASSLYRGSGANVLTF
TRBD1 | TRBJ1-4 | TRBV30 | once | TGTGCCTGGAGTACTGACAGGGGGGAGGAAAAACTGTTTTTT | CAWSTDRGEEKLFF
TRBD2 | TRBJ2-3 | TRBV5-1 | NA | TGCGCCAGCAGATCCCGGGAGGGCACAGATACGCAGTATTTT | CASRSREGTDTQYF
TRBD1 | TRBJ2-5 | TRBV18 | NA | TGTGCCAGCTCCCTTCTTACAGGGGAGAGGGAGACCCAGTACTTC | CASSLLTGERETQYF
TRBD1 | TRBJ1-1 | TRBV5-6 | NA | TGTGCCAGCAGCCCCCGGGACAGGGGGACTTCTGAAGCTTTCTTT | CASSPRDRGTSEAFF
TRBD2 | TRBJ2-3 | TRBV7-8 | NA | TGTGCCAGCAGCTTAGCGTGGGGCCCACTAGCGGGAGGAACAGATACGCAGTATTTT | CASSLAWGPLAGGTDTQYF
TRBD1 | TRBJ1-2 | TRBV7-9 | NA | TGTGCCAGCAGCCAGGGGACAGGGGGTGGTGGCTACACCTTC | CASSQGTGGGGYTF
TRBD2 | TRBJ2-7 | TRBV4-2 | NA | TGTGCCAGCAGCCCCGGGGGGACTAGCGGATCCTACGAGCAGTACTTC | CASSPGGTSGSYEQYF
NA | TRBJ2-1 | TRBV18 | NA | TGTGCCAGCTCACGACGGACTCGGGGATCCTACAATGAGCAGTTCTTC | CASSRRTRGSYNEQFF
TRBD1 | TRBJ2-5 | TRBV7-9 | NA | TGTTCCAGCAGCTTACCAGGGGGCGGGCAAGAGACCCAGTACTTC | CSSSLPGGGQETQYF
TRBD1 | TRBJ1-4 | TRBV29-1 | NA | TGCAGCGTTGAAACGGCAGGGGGCGGTGAAAAACTGTTTTTT | CSVETAGGGEKLFF
NA | TRBJ2-1 | TRBV7-9 | NA | TGTGCCAGCAGCTTAGACGGGGGCTCCTACAATGAGCAGTTCTTC | CASSLDGGSYNEQFF
NA | TRBJ2-2 | TRBV2 | NA | TGTGCCAGCAGCACAACCCACACCGTGGGGGAGCTGTTTTTT | CASSTTHTVGELFF
TRBD1 | TRBJ1-1 | TRBV18 | NA | TGTGCCAGCTCACCCCTTGCCGGGACAGAGAACACTGAAGCTTTCTTT | CASSPLAGTENTEAFF
NA | TRBJ2-3 | TRBV6-1 | NA | TGTGCCAGCAGTGAAATACGCGGTACGCAGTATTTT | CASSEIRGTQYF
TRBD1 | TRBJ1-1 | TRBV28 | NA | TGTGCCAGCAGGGACAGGGGGGCGAACACTGAAGCTTTCTTT | CASRDRGANTEAFF
TRBD1 | TRBJ2-7 | TRBV18 | NA | TGTGCCAGCTCACAGACGGGACAGACGATTCCTTCCTACGAGCAGTACTTC | CASSQTGQTIPSYEQYF
NA | TRBJ1-5 | TRBV10-2 | once | TGCGCCAGCAGTGTGCAGGCTAGCAATCAGCCCCAGCATTTT | CASSVQASNQPQHF
TRBD1 | TRBJ2-7 | TRBV27 | NA | TGTGCCAGCAGTTTAGGGACAGGGTGGGACGAGCAGTACTTC | CASSLGTGWDEQYF
TRBD1 | TRBJ2-7 | TRBV19 | NA | TGTGCCAGTAGTATGGCAGGACAGGGTTTGTACGAGCAGTACTTC | CASSMAGQGLYEQYF
TRBD2 | TRBJ2-1 | TRBV9 | NA | TGTGCCAGCAGCCCTCCAGGGGCTAGCGGGAGGAATGAGCAGTTCTTC | CASSPPGASGRNEQFF
NA | TRBJ1-2 | TRBV5-1 | NA | TGCGCCAGCAGCTGGGGGGAGAAAGTGAACTATGGCTACACCTTC | CASSWGEKVNYGYTF
TRBD1 | TRBJ1-2 | TRBV30 | NA | TGTGCCTGGAGTGCATTTATCCGGACAGGGGACTATGGCTACACCTTC | CAWSAFIRTGDYGYTF
NA | TRBJ2-5 | TRBV6-6 | NA | TGTGCCAGCACTCTAAAAGAGACCCAGTACTTC | CASTLKETQYF
NA | TRBJ2-3 | TRBV28 | once | TGTGCCAGCAGTGGAACAGGGATTCTAGATACGCAGTATTTT | CASSGTGILDTQYF
TRBD1 | TRBJ1-4 | TRBV13 | few | TGTGCCAGCAGCTTAGGACAGGGGAAGTCAACTAATGAAAAACTGTTTTTT | CASSLGQGKSTNEKLFF
NA | TRBJ1-6 | TRBV6-6 | NA | TGTGCCAGCAGTTATTACCAGGTTTATAATTCACCCCTCCACTTT | CASSYYQVYNSPLHF
NA | TRBJ1-1 | TRBV6-5 | NA | TGTGCCAGCAGGCGAGAGGGAGTGGGTTCGGAAGCTTTCTTT | CASRREGVGSEAFF
NA | TRBJ2-7 | TRBV28 | NA | TGTGCCAGCAGAGACGAGACAGATGCCTACGAGCAGTACTTC | CASRDETDAYEQYF
NA | TRBJ1-1 | TRBV19 | NA | TGTGCCAGTAAATCTGGAGGAGGGAACACTGAAGCTTTCTTT | CASKSGGGNTEAFF
NA | TRBJ2-3 | TRBV18 | NA | TGTGCCAGCTTTCGCGGATACACAGATACGCAGTATTTT | CASFRGYTDTQYF
NA | TRBJ2-1 | TRBV19 | NA | TGTGCCAGTAGAACCACTAGTCGCTCCTACAATGAGCAGTTCTTC | CASRTTSRSYNEQFF
TRBD1 | TRBJ1-5 | TRBV7-2 | NA | TGTGCCAGCAGCTCCAGACAGGGGGAACAGCCCCAGCATTTT | CASSSRQGEQPQHF
NA | TRBJ2-5 | TRBV7-2 | NA | TGTGCCAGCAGCTTGTCTAGACGAAGCCAAGAGACCCAGTACTTC | CASSLSRRSQETQYF
NA | TRBJ2-2 | TRBV29-1 | NA | TGCAGCGTTGAAGATCGGGGCGGGATAACCGGGGAGCTGTTTTTT | CSVEDRGGITGELFF
NA | TRBJ2-7 | TRBV6-5 | NA | TGTGCCAGCAGTTACGGCGGCTCCTACGAGCAGTACTTC | CASSYGGSYEQYF
NA | TRBJ2-5 | TRBV9 | few | TGTGCCAGCAGCGTAGACAGCTCCGGTGGAGAGACCCAGTACTTC | CASSVDSSGGETQYF
TRBD1 | TRBJ1-6 | TRBV9 | NA | TGTGCCAGCAGCGTAGCCGGGACAGATAATTCACCCCTCCACTTT | CASSVAGTDNSPLHF
TRBD1 | TRBJ2-7 | TRBV7-2 | few | TGTGCCAGCAGTCAGGGGGCGTTGAACGAGCAGTACTTC | CASSQGALNEQYF
TRBD1 | TRBJ2-7 | TRBV6-1 | NA | TGTGCCAGCAGGGGACAGGGTGGCTCCTACGAGCAGTACTTC | CASRGQGGSYEQYF
TRBD1 | TRBJ1-5 | TRBV29-1 | NA | TGCAGCGTGGGACAGGGGCATCAGCCCCAGCATTTT | CSVGQGHQPQHF
TRBD2 | TRBJ2-1 | TRBV4-1 | NA | TGCGCCAGCAGCCAAGTTTATCAGCGGGATAGGCCTAAGCAGTTCTTC | CASSQVYQRDRPKQFF
NA | TRBJ1-6 | TRBV15 | few | TGTGCCACCAGCAGAGATTCGCCCCGGAGAGATCTGAATTCACCCCTCCACTTT | CATSRDSPRRDLNSPLHF
NA | TRBJ2-6 | TRBV28 | few | TGTGCCAGCACATACGACAGAAACGGGGCCAACGTCCTGACTTTC | CASTYDRNGANVLTF
TRBD2 | TRBJ2-7 | TRBV7-2 | NA | TGTGCCAGCAGCCGGCTAGCGGGAGGGGGCTACGAGCAGTACTTC | CASSRLAGGGYEQYF